The rows below give T cell receptor beta chains drawn from one sample of a study of blood T cells in healthy people across ages. TCRdb re-analysed the 5' RACE reads in MiXCR, keeping a single row per CDR3 protein. The sample yields around 990,000 distinct CDR3 sequences, approximately 25% seen once. These data were also filed under a second study, of T cells of mothers and their children.

The sample was blood. The source is a girl aged 2-10 years in good health. The CDR3 runs from the conserved cysteine through the conserved F or W. D genes are given only for firm matches. Size is stated for part of the rows, as once, few or many counts, or as a class when the clone is expanded.

J gene	D gene	V gene	clone size	CDR3 protein	CDR3 DNA
TRBJ2-1	TRBD2	TRBV4-2	-	CASSQAGLAGGYNEQFF	TGTGCCAGCAGCCAAGCGGGACTAGCGGGGGGGTACAATGAGCAGTTCTTC
TRBJ2-7	-	TRBV7-2	few	CASSLGTSLYEQYF	TGTGCCAGCAGCTTAGGCACTAGTCTCTACGAGCAGTACTTC
TRBJ2-7	-	TRBV6-2/TRBV6-3	few	CASTDTYEQYF	TGTGCCAGCACCGACACCTACGAGCAGTACTTC
TRBJ2-1	TRBD2	TRBV11-1	-	CASRLGLAANEQFF	TGTGCCAGCAGGTTGGGACTAGCTGCGAATGAGCAGTTCTTC
TRBJ2-5	TRBD1	TRBV28	-	CASSRQGKRETQYF	TGTGCCAGCAGTAGACAGGGAAAGAGGGAGACCCAGTACTTC
TRBJ1-4	-	TRBV7-3	many	CASSLKQAGRREKLFF	TGTGCCAGCAGCTTAAAACAGGCCGGGCGGCGGGAAAAACTGTTTTTT
TRBJ2-3	-	TRBV20-1	-	CSARGAGRHTDTQYF	TGCAGTGCTAGGGGGGCCGGGAGACACACAGATACGCAGTATTTT
TRBJ2-5	-	TRBV3-1	few	CASSQGFSGIETQYF	TGTGCCAGCAGCCAAGGGTTTTCGGGGATCGAGACCCAGTACTTC
TRBJ1-4	TRBD1	TRBV9	many	CASSPRTGGNEKLFF	TGTGCCAGCAGCCCCCGGACAGGTGGAAATGAAAAACTGTTTTTT
TRBJ2-7	-	TRBV4-3	-	CASSQDWVPDEQYF	TGCGCCAGCAGCCAAGATTGGGTGCCCGACGAGCAGTACTTC
TRBJ2-6	-	TRBV28	many	CASSLDSGANVLTF	TGTGCCAGCAGTTTGGACTCTGGGGCCAACGTCCTGACTTTC
TRBJ2-3	TRBD1	TRBV24-1	-	CATSDWDRDRTDTQYF	TGTGCCACCAGTGATTGGGACAGGGACCGCACAGATACGCAGTATTTT
TRBJ2-2	TRBD2	TRBV29-1	few	CSVDDSGRGSGELFF	TGCAGCGTTGATGACTCCGGGAGGGGAAGCGGGGAGCTGTTTTTT
TRBJ2-5	-	TRBV6-5	few	CASSYSRTTKETQYF	TGTGCCAGCAGTTACTCGAGGACTACCAAAGAGACCCAGTACTTC
TRBJ2-7	-	TRBV6-5	-	CASSSPSLQGYEQYF	TGTGCCAGCAGTTCCCCAAGCCTCCAGGGCTACGAGCAGTACTTC
TRBJ1-5	-	TRBV12-3/TRBV12-4	few	CASRTRGGRGDQPQHF	TGTGCCAGCAGGACAAGGGGAGGGAGGGGTGATCAGCCCCAGCATTTT
TRBJ2-5	TRBD2	TRBV3-1	-	CARSRTSALSYQETQYF	TGTGCCCGCAGCCGTACTAGCGCCCTATCGTACCAAGAGACCCAGTACTTC
TRBJ2-5	-	TRBV2	-	CASSLSRVETQYF	TGTGCCAGCAGTCTCTCACGTGTCGAGACCCAGTACTTC
TRBJ1-2	-	TRBV24-1	-	CATGVIDGYTF	TGTGCCACGGGGGTGATTGATGGCTACACCTTC
TRBJ2-1	TRBD1	TRBV27	-	CASIPDRERSEQFF	TGTGCCAGCATTCCGGACAGGGAGCGAAGTGAGCAGTTCTTC
TRBJ2-5	TRBD1	TRBV29-1	few	CSVEVDRWLKTQYF	TGCAGCGTTGAGGTGGACAGGTGGTTGAAGACCCAGTACTTC
TRBJ1-4	-	TRBV4-3	-	CASSQDSGVQGGEKLSF	TGCGCCAGCAGCCAAGATTCCGGGGTACAGGGAGGTGAAAAACTGTCTTTT
TRBJ1-2	-	TRBV7-8	-	CASSSTPGRGGGYTF	TGTGCCAGCAGCTCCACCCCAGGGAGAGGCGGCGGCTACACCTTC
TRBJ2-2	TRBD1	TRBV29-1	few	CSAGQINTGELFF	TGCAGCGCGGGACAGATTAACACCGGGGAGCTGTTTTTT
TRBJ1-6	-	TRBV7-2	-	CASSLVEGSPLHF	TGTGCCAGCAGCTTGGTGGAGGGGTCACCCCTCCACTTT
TRBJ1-2	-	TRBV5-5	-	CASSLWGLDSYGYTF	TGTGCCAGCAGCTTGTGGGGTTTAGACTCATATGGCTACACCTTC
TRBJ2-7	-	TRBV12-3/TRBV12-4	few	CASTGASVNYEQYF	TGTGCCAGCACGGGGGCTAGCGTAAACTACGAGCAGTACTTC
TRBJ2-3	-	TRBV19	-	CASSTLGTFNTQYF	TGTGCCAGTAGTACCCTCGGGACTTTTAATACGCAGTATTTT
TRBJ2-3	-	TRBV25-1	-	CASSEAGFSSTDTQYF	TGTGCCAGCAGTGAGGCCGGGTTTTCTAGCACAGATACGCAGTATTTT
TRBJ2-7	TRBD2	TRBV10-2	-	CASSLAGEASYEQYF	TGCGCCAGCTCCTTGGCGGGAGAAGCGTCCTACGAGCAGTACTTC
TRBJ2-1	-	TRBV2	-	CASSSRVSEQFF	TGTGCCAGCAGCTCCCGGGTTAGTGAGCAGTTCTTC
TRBJ2-7	-	TRBV20-1	many	CSARDVSGYLPSYEQYF	TGCAGTGCTAGAGATGTGTCCGGCTACCTTCCTTCCTACGAGCAGTACTTC
TRBJ2-1	TRBD2	TRBV12-5	few	CASGRIITSGRAYNEQFF	TGTGCTAGTGGTCGCATCATCACTAGCGGGAGGGCTTACAATGAGCAGTTCTTC
TRBJ1-1	-	TRBV9	once	CASSDRDGPEAFF	TGTGCCAGCAGCGACCGGGACGGCCCTGAAGCTTTCTTT
TRBJ1-5	-	TRBV7-9	-	CASSRSGTDNQPQHF	TGTGCCAGCAGCCGTTCCGGGACCGACAATCAGCCCCAGCATTTT
TRBJ2-5	-	TRBV3-1	few	CASSQLSVEGETQYF	TGTGCCAGCAGCCAGTTATCTGTCGAGGGAGAGACCCAGTACTTC
TRBJ2-7	TRBD1	TRBV3-1	-	CASSQVLSRQGHEQYF	TGTGCCAGCAGCCAAGTCCTTTCAAGACAGGGCCACGAGCAGTACTTC
TRBJ2-1	-	TRBV4-3	-	CASSQDQRNEQFF	TGCGCCAGCAGCCAAGATCAGCGTAATGAGCAGTTCTTC
TRBJ2-3	-	TRBV27	-	CASSLGPWDPPTDTQYF	TGTGCCAGCAGTTTGGGTCCCTGGGACCCTCCCACAGATACGCAGTATTTT
TRBJ1-3	-	TRBV7-3	few	CASSQPSRGRLLPGNTIYF	TGTGCCAGCAGCCAACCCTCGCGGGGCCGGTTACTCCCTGGAAACACCATATATTTT
TRBJ2-6	-	TRBV12-3/TRBV12-4	few	CAIGLGAGANVLTF	TGTGCCATCGGGCTGGGGGCTGGGGCCAACGTCCTGACTTTC
TRBJ2-1	-	TRBV6-5	-	CASRTRNEQFF	TGTGCCAGCAGGACCCGAAATGAGCAGTTCTTC
TRBJ1-4	-	TRBV24-1	few	CATSDRSGDEKLFF	TGTGCCACCAGTGATCGGTCGGGAGATGAAAAACTGTTTTTT
TRBJ1-2	-	TRBV20-1	-	CSARDSGFYGYTF	TGCAGTGCTAGAGATTCGGGGTTCTATGGCTACACCTTC
TRBJ2-7	-	TRBV10-3	few	CATRHAELVYEQYF	TGTGCCACCAGACATGCTGAATTGGTCTACGAGCAGTACTTC
TRBJ1-6	-	TRBV6-5	-	CANSYSSGRGNSPLHF	TGTGCCAACAGTTACTCGAGCGGGAGAGGGAATTCACCCCTCCACTTT
TRBJ1-1	-	TRBV4-1	few	CASSQYNTEAFF	TGCGCCAGCAGCCAGTATAACACTGAAGCTTTCTTT
TRBJ1-2	-	TRBV5-6	-	CASSLERLGGYTF	TGTGCCAGCAGCCTAGAGAGGTTGGGGGGCTACACCTTC
TRBJ2-2	TRBD1	TRBV4-1	-	CASSQEPGGYAGELFF	TGCGCCAGCAGCCAAGAGCCAGGGGGCTACGCCGGGGAGCTGTTTTTT
TRBJ1-1	-	TRBV5-1	few	CASSPGWGSDPEAFF	TGCGCCAGCAGCCCCGGGTGGGGGTCCGACCCTGAAGCTTTCTTT
TRBJ1-1	-	TRBV20-1	-	CSVKRTEAFF	TGCAGTGTTAAAAGGACTGAAGCTTTCTTT
TRBJ2-5	TRBD2	TRBV20-1	once	CSARLAGTQYF	TGCAGTGCTAGACTAGCGGGGACCCAGTACTTC
TRBJ2-7	-	TRBV12-3/TRBV12-4	-	CASRTYGGRGPYEQYF	TGTGCCAGCAGAACCTATGGGGGCCGAGGGCCCTACGAGCAGTACTTC
TRBJ1-4	-	TRBV12-3/TRBV12-4	-	CASSTSVNEKLFF	TGTGCCAGCAGTACCTCGGTAAATGAAAAACTGTTTTTT
TRBJ1-3	-	TRBV5-1	-	CASSLEGVRPGNTIYF	TGCGCCAGCAGCTTGGAGGGAGTTCGACCTGGAAACACCATATATTTT
TRBJ2-5	-	TRBV20-1	-	CSARDFSHSVETQYF	TGCAGTGCTAGAGATTTCTCTCATAGCGTAGAGACCCAGTACTTC
TRBJ2-5	TRBD2	TRBV7-2	-	CASRNTSGGRLGETQYF	TGTGCCAGCAGAAATACTAGCGGGGGGAGGTTAGGAGAGACCCAGTACTTC